Listed here are 23 T cell receptor beta chains from one sample, sequenced in a study of blood T cell repertoires in COVID-19. The assay was immunoSEQ multiplex PCR, and TCRdb's table has in-frame clones only and misses some. The data show roughly 150,000 clones, 84% seen once. The source material was PBMCs or T cells enriched from blood (not recorded which). The origin of the receptors is a man aged 50 to 59 in a cohort exposed to, infected with or recovered from COVID-19 (not recorded which).

This rearrangement joins TRBV19 to TRBJ1-4; D ambiguous. Germline V gene lookup returns CDR1 LNHDA and CDR2 SQIVND (reference sequence). This CDR3 has 12 amino acids. V gave up 9 bases and J gave up 7 bases, with 12 bases separating them. The chain's CDR3 is CASSVFSEKLFF. In DNA, the CDR3 is TGTGCCAGCTCGGTGTTTAGTGAAAAACTGTTTTTT.

V and J are TRBV27 and TRBJ1-1; TRBD1 matches at 8 bases. Germline trimming cut 5 bases from V and 3 bases from J; bases unmatched to any gene: 5. Germline CDR1 and CDR2: MNHEY and SMNVEV (reference sequence). The length of the CDR3 is 14 residues. The CDR3 DNA reads TGTGCCAGCAGTCGGACAGGGTTCGACACTGAAGCTTTCTTT. Translating it yields CASSRTGFDTEAFF.

The J gene is TRBJ1-5, the V gene TRBV2; 7 bases fit TRBD1. The CDR3 loop spans 15 amino acids. Trimming cost V 7 bases and J 4 bases; bases outside gene matches: 10. Germline V lookup: CDR1 SNHLY, CDR2 FYNNEI. As DNA, the CDR3 is TGTGCCAGCAATGACCCGGGACAGCCTAATCAGCCCCAGCATTTT. Translation: CASNDPGQPNQPQHF.

This clone appeared a single time. CDR3 nucleotide sequence: TGTGCCAGCAGCTTAAACGCGGGACGGCCTGAGCACTACACCTTC. This translates into CASSLNAGRPEHYTF. V is TRBV7-2 and J is TRBJ1-2, with D tentatively TRBD1 (5 bases). V was shortened by 2 bases and J by 10 bases, with 20 bases between the two germline ends. Germline V gene lookup returns CDR1 SGHTA and CDR2 FQGNSA. The CDR3 extends over 15 amino acids. Complete variable domain (other parts from reference TRBV7-2 and TRBJ1-2): GAGVSQSPSNKVTEKGKDVELRCDPISGHTALYWYRQSLGQGLEFLIYFQGNSAPDKSGLPSDRFSAERTGGSVSTLTIQRTQQEDSAVYLCASSLNAGRPEHYTFGSGTRLTVV.

This chain links TRBV7-2 with TRBJ1-2, with D tentatively TRBD1 (5 bases). V lost 3 bases to trimming and J lost 6 bases, with 11 bases between them. Germline V CDR1 and CDR2: SGHTA, FQGNSA. The CDR3 is 13 amino acids. CDR3 loop: CASSLGGYDGYTF. CDR3 DNA sequence: TGTGCCAGCAGCTTGGGGGGTTACGATGGCTACACCTTC.

The J gene is TRBJ1-2, the V gene TRBV3-1 (or the pseudogene TRBV3-2); D is undetermined. The V end was cut by 2 bases, the J end by 6 bases, with 10 bases between. Germline V gives CDR1 LGHDT, CDR2 YNNKEL (reference sequence). This CDR3 has 13 amino acids. The CDR3 loop is CASSQIGENGYTF. The CDR3 DNA is TGTGCCAGCAGCCAAATTGGTGAGAATGGCTACACCTTC.

The chain links TRBV9 to TRBJ2-7; D gene ambiguous. There are 15 residues in the CDR3. Germline V gene data show CDR1 as SGDLS and CDR2 as YYNGEE. Trimming took off 0 bases at V and 3 bases at J, with 13 bases between the two ends. CDR3 sequence: CASSVGLANLYEQYF. CDR3 bases: TGTGCCAGCAGCGTAGGTCTCGCTAACCTCTACGAGCAGTACTTC.

The rearrangement joins TRBV5-5 to TRBJ2-7; no definite D call. Looked up from germline, CDR1 is SGHKS and CDR2 is YYEKEE (reference sequence). The CDR3 extends over 14 amino acids. Trimming pared 5 bases from V and 0 bases from J, leaving 12 bases between. This CDR3 reads CASSSTWSSYEQYF. CDR3 DNA: TGTGCCAGCAGTTCGACCTGGAGCTCCTACGAGCAGTACTTC. Filled out from reference TRBV5-5 and TRBJ2-7, the complete variable domain reads DAGVTQSPTHLIKTRGQQVTLRCSPISGHKSVSWYQQVLGQGPQFIFQYYEKEERGRGNFPDRFSARQFPNYSSELNVNALLLGDSALYLCASSSTWSSYEQYFGPGTRLTVT.

Concerning this clone: This same CDR3 is encoded by further DNA sequences in the sample. This sequence joins TRBV9 and TRBJ2-3, with 7 bases lining up with TRBD2. This CDR3 contains 14 residues. From germline, CDR1 is SGDLS and CDR2 YYNGEE. The junction had 2 bases not matched to a gene; V was cut back by 0 bases and J by 4 bases. CDR3: CASSVGGRADTQYF. The CDR3 region has the DNA TGTGCCAGCAGCGTAGGCGGGAGAGCAGATACGCAGTATTTT.

V gene TRBV6-6 combines with J gene TRBJ2-2; no clear D gene. The CDR3 has 12 amino acids. V shed 7 bases and J shed 6 bases, with 9 bases lying between them. CDR1 and CDR2 (germline): MNHNY, SVGAGI (reference sequence). CDR3 region: CASMGSPGELFF. DNA of the CDR3: TGTGCCAGCATGGGCTCCCCCGGGGAGCTGTTTTTT.

This sequence joins TRBV7-2 and TRBJ1-2; a weak D match, TRBD1 (6 bases). V dropped 3 bases and J dropped 2 bases, with 7 bases sitting between them. Germline lookup yields CDR1 SGHTA and CDR2 FQGNSA. The CDR3 extends over 13 amino acids. The chain's CDR3 is CASSFTGNYGYTF. The CDR3 DNA is TGTGCCAGCAGCTTTACAGGGAACTATGGCTACACCTTC.

V usage is TRBV5-6 and J usage is TRBJ2-7; 10 nucleotides match TRBD2. CDR1 is SGHDT and CDR2 is YYEEEE in the germline V gene. V lost 2 bases and J lost 12; bases outside the gene matches: 8. CDR3 length: 13 amino acids. CDR3: CASSFGLAGDGYF. CDR3 DNA sequence: TGTGCCAGCAGCTTTGGTCTAGCGGGAGATGGGTACTTC.

The V and J genes are TRBV12-5 and TRBJ2-1; TRBD2 matches at 14 bases. The CDR3 sequence is 16 residues long. From germline, CDR1 is LGHNT and CDR2 FRNRAP. The V and J ends lost 6 bases and 8 bases, in that order; junction bases with no gene match: 9. CDR3 nucleotides: TGTGCTAGTGGCACTACCGGGACTAGCGGGAGTCATGAGCAGTTCTTC. This sequence encodes CASGTTGTSGSHEQFF.

This clone was seen a few times. One end of the junction varies from germline; a read error may be responsible. The chain joins TRBV20-1 to TRBJ2-5, with 14 bases fitting TRBD2. This CDR3 is 11 amino acids long. The germline CDR1 and CDR2 sequences are DFQATT and SNEGSKA (reference sequence). In nucleotides, the CDR3 is TGCAGTTCCCCGGGACTAGCGGGAGATGACTTC. It specifies CSSPGLAGDDF.

This clone has just one count. This chain uses TRBV11-3 with TRBJ1-3; the D is unclear. Germline CDR1 SGHNT, CDR2 YENEEA. V was pared by 5 bases and J by 0 bases, with 8 bases between. The length of the CDR3 is 14 residues. CDR3 loop: CASSNRDSGNTIYF. The CDR3 DNA sequence: TGTGCCAGCAGCAACCGGGACTCTGGAAACACCATATATTTT.

CDR3 coding DNA: TGTGCCAGCAGTGTAAGGGGGCCCCCAGATACGCAGTATTTT. This sequence encodes CASSVRGPPDTQYF. The V gene is TRBV6-1, the J gene TRBJ2-3, with 7 bases aligning to TRBD1. V shed 4 bases, J shed 4 bases, and the junction held 5 bases outside the gene matches. CDR3 length equals 14 residues. Germline lookup yields CDR1 MNHNS and CDR2 SASEGT.

V is TRBV5-1 and J is TRBJ1-3; a possible D gene is TRBD1 (5 bases). The CDR3 sequence is 16 residues long. The V gene lost 0 bases and the J gene lost 0 bases, with 10 bases spanning the gap. Germline loops: CDR1 SGHRS, CDR2 YFSETQ. The CDR3 DNA reads TGCGCCAGCAGCTTGGCCGGGGGGACCTCTGGAAACACCATATATTTT. Translating gives CASSLAGGTSGNTIYF.

The chain couples TRBV29-1 to TRBJ2-5; tentatively, D is TRBD2 (7 bases). With 3 bases removed from V and 6 bases from J, the gap between germline ends came to 17 bases. The CDR3 is made up of 14 amino acids. Germline V gene lookup returns CDR1 SQVTM and CDR2 ANQGSEA. CDR3 residues: CSVDTGGHTQTQYF. In DNA form, the CDR3 reads TGCAGCGTTGATACGGGGGGACATACGCAGACCCAGTACTTC.

The chain recombines TRBV15 with TRBJ1-2; D unresolved. There are 16 residues in the CDR3. Germline CDR1 and CDR2: LNHNV and YYDKDF (reference sequence). The V end was cut by 5 bases, the J end by 0 bases, with 16 bases between. The CDR3 loop is CATSPPGLLTNYGYTF. In nucleotides, the CDR3 is TGTGCCACCAGCCCGCCCGGACTGCTTACTAACTATGGCTACACCTTC.

The V gene is TRBV7-9, the J gene TRBJ2-7, with D perhaps TRBD2 (5 bases). Germline V gene data show CDR1 as SEHNR and CDR2 as FQNEAQ (reference sequence). The CDR3 is 14 residues long. The V gene lost 5 bases and the J gene lost 2 bases, with 13 bases spanning the gap. DNA for the CDR3: TGTGCCAGCAGCGACCGGGATTCCGCCTACGAGCAGTACTTC. Its translation is CASSDRDSAYEQYF.

V and J are TRBV6-5 and TRBJ2-7; 9 bases fit TRBD2. The CDR3 length is 13 residues. Germline CDR1 MNHEY, CDR2 SVGAGI. With V trimmed by 2 bases and J by 6 bases, 2 bases remained unmatched. CDR3 in amino acids: CASSYAGGLEQYF. The CDR3 region has the DNA TGTGCCAGCAGTTACGCGGGAGGGCTCGAGCAGTACTTC.

Points on this clone: Other DNA sequences in this sample translate to the same CDR3. The chain couples TRBV7-9 to TRBJ2-7; unclear D gene. V lost 5 bases and J 0 bases, leaving 5 bases between the germline ends. Germline V gene data show CDR1 as SEHNR and CDR2 as FQNEAQ (reference sequence). The CDR3 consists of 12 residues. CDR3: CASSPSSYEQYF. In nucleotides, the CDR3 is TGTGCCAGCAGCCCCAGCTCCTACGAGCAGTACTTC.

The chain has TRBV7-9 and TRBJ2-7, with TRBD2 matching 13 bases. The CDR3 length is 15 residues. CDR1 is SEHNR, CDR2 FQNEAQ, per germline (reference sequence). CDR3 sequence (DNA): TGTGCGAGCTCCGGGGGGACTAGCGGGACCTACGAGCAGTACTTC. Its protein product is CASSGGTSGTYEQYF.